This entry describes one T cell receptor (beta chain). Here immunoSEQ multiplex PCR was the method, and the copy in TCRdb shows in-frame clones only, minus some. This table holds about 28,000 clones, 85% found once. The CDR3 covers 12 residues. The germline CDR1 and CDR2 sequences are SEHNR and FQNEAQ (reference sequence). V shed 5 bases and J shed 4 bases, with 8 bases lying between them. This entry comes from a study of blood T cell repertoires in COVID-19. In the study overall: Sources were T cells, B-cell-depleted T cells, or PBMCs; the material itself was cDNA or gDNA.

The chain employs TRBV7-9 and TRBJ1-1, with D unresolved. Sequencing was done on a sample of peripheral blood. This sequence originates from a human donor in a cohort sampled during active COVID-19. The CDR3 here is CASSTLSTEAFF. The CDR3, as DNA: TGTGCCAGCAGCACCTTGAGCACTGAAGCTTTCTTT.